These T cell receptor beta chains were read from a single sample in a study of T cell responses to AZD1222 COVID-19 vaccine. Libraries were prepared by immunoSEQ multiplex PCR; TCRdb keeps only in-frame clonotypes and omits some of them. The sample yields approximately 170,000 clones, over 85% seen once. Sequenced material: peripheral blood, taken on day 0 of AZD1222 vaccination. These receptors all come from an adult in good health. The CDR3 runs from the conserved cysteine through the conserved F or W. The D gene is left open where the match is weak. Clone size is shown for a subset of rows, as once, few, many or a class of expanded clone.

D: NA; size: NA; V: TRBV12-5; J: TRBJ2-1; CDR3: CASGLFASAYNEQFF; DNA: TGTGCTAGTGGTTTGTTTGCTAGCGCCTACAATGAGCAGTTCTTC
D: NA; size: NA; V: TRBV15; J: TRBJ1-1; CDR3: CATSRQENTEAFF; DNA: TGTGCCACCAGCAGGCAGGAGAACACTGAAGCTTTCTTT
D: NA; size: NA; V: TRBV12-3/TRBV12-4; J: TRBJ2-2; CDR3: CASSNLRGELFF; DNA: TGTGCCAGCAGTAACCTCCGCGGGGAGCTGTTTTTT
D: TRBD1; size: NA; V: TRBV29-1; J: TRBJ2-3; CDR3: CSVAPVDRKFSTDTQYF; DNA: TGCAGCGTGGCACCCGTGGACAGGAAATTTAGCACAGATACGCAGTATTTT
D: NA; size: NA; V: TRBV14; J: TRBJ1-1; CDR3: CASSPQIHLNTEAFF; DNA: TGTGCCAGCAGCCCCCAAATCCATCTGAACACTGAAGCTTTCTTT
D: NA; size: NA; V: TRBV6-5; J: TRBJ1-2; CDR3: CASLSRTNYGYTF; DNA: TGTGCCAGCCTCTCAAGGACCAACTATGGCTACACCTTC
D: NA; size: NA; V: TRBV7-9; J: TRBJ2-7; CDR3: CASTPQGRTYEQYF; DNA: TGTGCCAGCACCCCCCAGGGTCGAACCTACGAGCAGTACTTC
D: TRBD1; size: NA; V: TRBV11-2; J: TRBJ2-2; CDR3: CASSSWTGSMAGELFF; DNA: TGTGCCAGCAGCTCCTGGACAGGCAGTATGGCCGGGGAGCTGTTTTTT
D: NA; size: NA; V: TRBV6-5; J: TRBJ1-2; CDR3: CASSPGGFRSYGYTF; DNA: TGTGCCAGCAGTCCCGGAGGGTTTCGAAGCTATGGCTACACCTTC
D: NA; size: NA; V: TRBV4-1; J: TRBJ1-2; CDR3: CASSQGLPQKSYGYTF; DNA: TGCGCCAGCAGCCAGGGTTTGCCGCAGAAGAGCTATGGCTACACCTTC
D: NA; size: NA; V: TRBV3-1/TRBV3-2; J: TRBJ2-1; CDR3: CASSQGTSSYNEQFF; DNA: TGTGCCAGCAGCCAAGGGACCAGCTCCTACAATGAGCAGTTCTTC
D: NA; size: NA; V: TRBV29-1; J: TRBJ1-1; CDR3: CSVGSARPTEAFF; DNA: TGCAGCGTCGGGTCGGCGCGGCCCACTGAAGCTTTCTTT
D: NA; size: NA; V: TRBV19; J: TRBJ1-2; CDR3: CASRPWRGDYGYTF; DNA: TGTGCCAGTAGGCCTTGGAGAGGCGACTATGGCTACACCTTC
D: NA; size: NA; V: TRBV6-5; J: TRBJ1-1; CDR3: CASSPHGQENTEAFF; DNA: TGTGCCAGCAGTCCACATGGGCAGGAGAACACTGAAGCTTTCTTT
D: NA; size: NA; V: TRBV14; J: TRBJ1-6; CDR3: CASSHLILNSPLHF; DNA: TGTGCCAGCAGCCACCTGATCCTGAATTCACCCCTCCACTTT
D: NA; size: many; V: TRBV6-4; J: TRBJ2-2; CDR3: CASSDSYRENTGELFF; DNA: TGTGCCAGCAGTGACTCTTACAGAGAGAACACCGGGGAGCTGTTTTTT
D: NA; size: NA; V: TRBV9; J: TRBJ1-5; CDR3: CASSVDGVGGPQHF; DNA: TGTGCCAGCAGCGTAGATGGCGTCGGTGGGCCCCAGCATTTT
D: TRBD2; size: NA; V: TRBV28; J: TRBJ2-4; CDR3: CASSPASGDLNIQYF; DNA: TGTGCCAGCAGTCCCGCTAGCGGGGACTTAAACATTCAGTACTTC
D: TRBD2; size: NA; V: TRBV11-3; J: TRBJ2-2; CDR3: CASSPRGSGSGGELFF; DNA: TGTGCCAGCAGCCCCCGCGGGAGCGGGAGCGGCGGGGAGCTGTTTTTT
D: NA; size: few; V: TRBV6-2/TRBV6-3; J: TRBJ2-1; CDR3: CASSSALAVNRYNEQFF; DNA: TGTGCCAGCAGTTCGGCACTAGCCGTAAATCGATACAATGAGCAGTTCTTC
D: NA; size: NA; V: TRBV6-5; J: TRBJ1-4; CDR3: CASSPPSEKLFF; DNA: TGTGCCAGCAGTCCTCCTAGTGAAAAACTGTTTTTT
D: NA; size: NA; V: TRBV11-2; J: TRBJ1-1; CDR3: CASSLSTGGAWSTEAFF; DNA: TGTGCCAGCAGCTTATCTACCGGGGGCGCTTGGAGCACTGAAGCTTTCTTT
D: TRBD1; size: NA; V: TRBV5-4; J: TRBJ1-2; CDR3: CASSPWDRRNYGYTF; DNA: TGTGCCAGCAGCCCCTGGGACAGGAGAAACTATGGCTACACCTTC
D: NA; size: NA; V: TRBV19; J: TRBJ1-3; CDR3: CASSIRRGTTGNTIYF; DNA: TGTGCCAGTAGTATTCGTCGGGGGACAACTGGAAACACCATATATTTT
D: TRBD1; size: NA; V: TRBV19; J: TRBJ2-7; CDR3: CASSLGQGLSYEQYF; DNA: TGTGCCAGTAGTTTAGGACAGGGGCTCTCCTACGAGCAGTACTTC
D: NA; size: NA; V: TRBV27; J: TRBJ1-2; CDR3: CASLPSAASYGYTF; DNA: TGTGCCAGCCTCCCCTCAGCAGCCTCCTATGGCTACACCTTC
D: NA; size: NA; V: TRBV5-4; J: TRBJ2-6; CDR3: CASRPRSSGANVLTF; DNA: TGTGCCAGCCGGCCCAGAAGCTCTGGGGCCAACGTCCTGACTTTC
D: TRBD1; size: NA; V: TRBV7-6; J: TRBJ1-1; CDR3: CASSLGGTGGTEAFF; DNA: TGTGCCAGCAGCTTAGGAGGGACAGGGGGTACTGAAGCTTTCTTT
D: NA; size: NA; V: TRBV3-1/TRBV3-2; J: TRBJ1-1; CDR3: CATAGMGTEAFF; DNA: TGTGCCACCGCAGGGATGGGCACTGAAGCTTTCTTT